The 27 T cell receptor beta chains presented below share a single source sample, sequenced in a study of regulatory T cells in long-lasting Graves disease. Investigators prepared the TCR beta libraries by applying iRepertoire HTBI primers and Arm-PCR of CDR3 regions. TCRdb analysed the multiplex PCR reads with MiXCR anew, one entry per CDR3 protein. The repertoire holds approximately 380,000 distinct CDR3 sequences, with around 21% as singletons. Time point in this sample: persistent/refractory GD, antithyroid drugs over 5 years with positive TRAb. PBMCs provided the RNA from which the TCR library was made. Sample: peripheral blood mononuclear cells (PBMCs), taken when the disease was refractory, from a patient treated with antithyroid drugs. These receptors were taken from a female donor with Graves disease.

In this sample, this clonotype turned up many times. V and J are TRBV11-2 and TRBJ2-5; no reliable D call. Trimming pared 2 bases from V and 5 bases from J, leaving 9 bases between. The CDR3 consists of 13 residues. From germline, CDR1 is SGHAT and CDR2 FQNNGV. The DNA for the CDR3 is TGTGCCAGCAGCTTATATCGAGCGGAGACCCAGTACTTC. Translating gives CASSLYRAETQYF.

As to this clonotype: Being one base from a much bigger clone, this may be a read error. The chain combines TRBV20-1 with TRBJ2-5; unclear D gene. Trimming stripped 4 bases from V and 5 bases from J, with 17 bases between. Germline assignment: CDR1 DFQATT and CDR2 SNEGSKA (reference sequence). The CDR3 spans 14 residues. The CDR3 DNA follows: TGCAGTGCTAACCCGGCAGGTATTACGGAGACCCAGTACTTC. Residues: CSANPAGITETQYF.

Note on this clonotype: This may arise from a read error, as a much more abundant clone is one base away. The V and J genes are TRBV6-5 and TRBJ1-1; no reliable D call. Germline-derived CDR1 and CDR2 are MNHEY and SVGAGI. The CDR3 runs to 13 residues. CDR3 in amino acids: CGSSPGTNTEAFF. Written as DNA, the CDR3 is TGTGGCAGCAGTCCGGGAACGAACACTGAAGCTTTCTTT.

There are many counts of this clonotype. The J gene is TRBJ1-4, the V gene TRBV7-2; 8 nucleotides line up with TRBD1. Looked up from germline, CDR1 is SGHTA and CDR2 is FQGNSA. CDR3 size: 17 residues. Losses at the gene ends were 4 bases for V and 0 bases for J; bases not matched to a gene: 7. The CDR3 protein is CASSSGTGSATNEKLFF. CDR3 nucleotide sequence: TGTGCCAGCAGCTCGGGGACAGGCTCTGCAACTAATGAAAAACTGTTTTTT.

This clonotype was counted between two and nine times. The V gene is TRBV9, the J gene TRBJ1-1; TRBD1 matches 7 bases. V lost 0 bases, J lost 0 bases, and 8 bases stayed unmatched. The CDR3 contains 17 residues. Germline CDR1 reads SGDLS; CDR2 reads YYNGEE. The CDR3 here is CASSVVGGESLNTEAFF. CDR3 DNA sequence: TGTGCCAGCAGCGTAGTAGGGGGCGAATCCCTGAACACTGAAGCTTTCTTT.

This clonotype appeared a few times. This chain uses TRBV29-1 with TRBJ2-6, with D tentatively TRBD2 (7 bases). V gave up 3 bases and J gave up 2 bases, with 8 bases separating them. In germline, CDR1 is SQVTM, CDR2 ANQGSEA. The CDR3 consists of 14 residues. CDR3 nucleotide sequence: TGCAGCGTTGAGGGGGGGCCTGGGGCCAACGTCCTGACTTTC. Residues: CSVEGGPGANVLTF.

This clonotype was picked up many times. The CDR3 DNA is TGCAGTGCTAGGGGAGCGGGAGGGAGCTCCTACGAGCAGTACTTC. As protein: CSARGAGGSSYEQYF. This chain connects TRBV20-1 to TRBJ2-7; TRBD2 matches 10 bases. V was pared by 3 bases and J by 0 bases, with 5 bases of the junction left unmatched. Germline V gives CDR1 DFQATT, CDR2 SNEGSKA (reference sequence). This CDR3 is 15 amino acids long.

This clonotype was seen repeatedly, ten times or more. CDR3 sequence (DNA): TGTGCCAGCAGTCCGGGACAGGGGGTCTACGAGCAGTACTTC. It is translated as CASSPGQGVYEQYF. The chain employs TRBV27 and TRBJ2-7, with 11 bases that match TRBD1. The germline V gene has CDR1 MNHEY and CDR2 SMNVEV (reference sequence). This CDR3 comprises 14 residues. V gave up 5 bases and J gave up 3 bases; unmatched junction bases: 3.

With respect to this clonotype: This may stem from a read error, because a much larger clone lies one nucleotide away. The rearrangement uses TRBV12-3 or TRBV12-4 and TRBJ1-2; no clear D gene. CDR3 size: 12 residues. Written as DNA, the CDR3 is TGTGCCAGCAGTTCCTACTGGGTTGGCTACATCTTC. Amino acid sequence: CASSSYWVGYIF.

This clonotype was seen a few times. This sequence joins TRBV29-1 and TRBJ2-7, with 9 bases that match TRBD2. CDR3 length: 12 amino acids. J gave up 2 bases and V 6 bases, and 2 bases lay outside the gene matches. Per the germline V gene, CDR1 is SQVTM and CDR2 is ANQGSEA. The CDR3 DNA follows: TGCAGCGTCCTAGCGGGAACCTACGAGCAGTACTTC. Amino acids: CSVLAGTYEQYF.

The chain employs TRBV4-1 and TRBJ1-5; D is possibly TRBD1 (6 bases). Germline values: CDR1 MGHRA, CDR2 YSYEKL. Trimming took off 1 base at V and 3 bases at J, with 10 bases between the two ends. The CDR3 has 15 amino acids. The CDR3: CASSQVEGVNQPQHF. As DNA, the CDR3 is TGCGCCAGCAGCCAAGTGGAGGGGGTCAATCAGCCCCAGCATTTT.

J is TRBJ1-4 and V is TRBV6-1; 10 bases match TRBD1. The ends lost 6 bases at V and 7 bases at J; junction bases unmatched: 2. The CDR3 is 13 amino acids. The V gene's germline CDR1 is MNHNS and CDR2 SASEGT. The CDR3: CASRGQGLEKLFF. As DNA, the CDR3 is TGTGCCAGCAGGGGACAGGGGCTTGAAAAACTGTTTTTT.

The chain uses TRBV20-1 and TRBJ2-1, with 7 nucleotides matching TRBD2. Losses at the gene ends were 0 bases for V and 9 bases for J; bases not matched to a gene: 11. The CDR3 extends over 15 amino acids. Germline assignment: CDR1 DFQATT and CDR2 SNEGSKA (reference sequence). The CDR3 DNA is TGCAGTGCTAGAGAATTGGCGGGAGTAGGTGGTGAGCAGTTCTTC. It is translated as CSARELAGVGGEQFF.

This clonotype has a single count. A read error may account for a junction end that differs from germline. V is TRBV7-2 and J is TRBJ2-7; possible D gene TRBD1, 6 bases. This CDR3 is built from 11 residues. CDR1 and CDR2 from the germline V gene are SGHTA and FQGNSA. For the CDR3, the DNA is TGTGCCAGCAGCGACCGGGACACCTCCACCTTC. Its protein is CASSDRDTSTF.

This clonotype showed up just a few times. The chain links TRBV6-5 to TRBJ1-6; the match to TRBD1 covers 8 bases. From germline, CDR1 is MNHEY and CDR2 SVGAGI. The V and J ends lost 2 bases and 10 bases, in that order; junction bases with no gene match: 4. The CDR3 contains 14 residues. In nucleotides, the CDR3 is TGTGCCAGCAGTTACCGACAGGGGAACTCACCCCTCCACTTT. Its protein product is CASSYRQGNSPLHF.

Written as DNA, the CDR3 is TGTGCCAGCAGTTACGGGGGGGGCAGGGATAATTCACCCCTCCACTTT. Amino acids: CASSYGGGRDNSPLHF. The rearrangement links TRBV6-2 or TRBV6-3 to TRBJ1-6; possible D gene TRBD1, 6 bases. This CDR3 spans 16 amino acids. Trimming shortened V by 2 bases and J by 5 bases, and 13 bases separated the two germline ends. CDR1 is MNHEY and CDR2 is SVGEGT in the germline V gene.

In regard to this clonotype: This may come from a read error, since a much larger clone is one base off. The V and J genes are TRBV6-1 and TRBJ1-1; D is uncertain. From germline, CDR1 is MNHNS and CDR2 SASEGT. This CDR3 is 14 amino acids long. CDR3 bases: TGTGCCAGCGGTGAAGGCCCACGGAGCACTGAAGCTTTCTTT. This gives the protein CASGEGPRSTEAFF.

This clonotype was detected ten times or more. The rearrangement uses TRBV6-1 and TRBJ1-2, with 7 positions matching TRBD1. In germline, CDR1 is MNHNS, CDR2 SASEGT. The CDR3 contains 13 residues. V was pared by 6 bases and J by 4 bases, with 5 bases of the junction left unmatched. CDR3 bases: TGTGCCAGCAGAGAGACAGGGACCTATGGCTACACCTTC. The encoded protein is CASRETGTYGYTF.

This clonotype has ten or more counts. V is TRBV27 and J is TRBJ2-5; weak D call: TRBD1 (5 bases). Trimming took 6 bases from V and 5 from J, leaving 13 bases between them. The V gene's germline CDR1 is MNHEY and CDR2 SMNVEV (reference sequence). The CDR3 spans 13 residues. In DNA, the CDR3 is TGTGCCAGCAGCCCGAGTTGGGGCGAGACCCAGTACTTC. It codes for CASSPSWGETQYF.

The rearrangement uses TRBV6-5 and TRBJ1-1; D uncertain. The CDR3 sequence is 14 residues long. In germline, CDR1 is MNHEY, CDR2 SVGAGI. Trimming shortened V by 3 bases and J by 0 bases, and 8 bases separated the two germline ends. As DNA, the CDR3 is TGTGCCAGCAGTTATGGCATCTTGAACACTGAAGCTTTCTTT. It codes for CASSYGILNTEAFF.

The chain is built from TRBV7-9 and TRBJ2-7; unclear D gene. The germline V gene has CDR1 SEHNR and CDR2 FQNEAQ (reference sequence). The V end lost 5 bases, the J end lost 2 bases, and 16 bases lay between the germline ends. The CDR3 has 15 amino acids. The DNA of the CDR3 is TGTGCCAGCAGCCTAGGTCGTCCAGGTGCCTACGAGCAGTACTTC. It is translated as CASSLGRPGAYEQYF.

This clonotype appeared many times. The chain combines TRBV11-2 with TRBJ2-7, with D perhaps being TRBD1 or TRBD2 (9 bases each). CDR3 length: 15 amino acids. CDR1 SGHAT and CDR2 FQNNGV come from the germline V gene. Trimming took 7 bases from V and 3 from J, leaving 19 bases between them. This CDR3 reads CASIQAGGQGYEQYF. Written as DNA, the CDR3 is TGTGCCAGCATCCAAGCGGGGGGACAGGGCTACGAGCAGTACTTC.

The table lists this clonotype with many counts. The chain links TRBV2 to TRBJ1-2; TRBD1 matches 7 bases. The J segment lost 5 bases and the V segment lost 8 bases, leaving 17 bases of the junction unmatched. CDR1 and CDR2 (germline): SNHLY, FYNNEI. The CDR3 runs 16 residues. The CDR3 sequence: CASRSQLTGTAYGYTF. CDR3 nucleotides: TGTGCCAGCCGCTCCCAGCTGACCGGGACAGCATATGGCTACACCTTC.

J is TRBJ1-6 and V is TRBV6-2 or TRBV6-3; D call uncertain. The length of the CDR3 is 16 residues. Trimming removed 0 bases from V and 5 bases from J, with 11 bases in between. CDR1 MNHEY and CDR2 SVGEGT come from the germline V gene. In DNA form, the CDR3 reads TGTGCCAGCAGTTACTCGAGACCAAGGGATAATTCACCCCTCCACTTT. It is translated as CASSYSRPRDNSPLHF.

About this clonotype itself: Given a much more abundant clone one base away, this may be a read error. The chain combines TRBV6-2 or TRBV6-3 with TRBJ2-5; D may be TRBD1 (6 bases). The germline gives CDR1 MNHEY, CDR2 SVGEGT. There are 13 residues in the CDR3. V lost 8 bases and J lost 3, with 13 bases in between. In nucleotides, the CDR3 is TGTGCCAGCGGAGAGGCAGGGGAAGAGACCCAGTACTTC. Translating it yields CASGEAGEETQYF.

The chain uses TRBV7-9 and TRBJ2-7; 12 positions agree with TRBD1. CDR1 and CDR2 (germline): SEHNR, FQNEAQ (reference sequence). The ends lost 2 bases at V and 6 bases at J; junction bases unmatched: 5. The CDR3 loop spans 15 amino acids. The CDR3 DNA reads as TGTGCCAGCAGCTTACAGGGACAGGGGGCTCCCGAGCAGTACTTC. As protein: CASSLQGQGAPEQYF.

This clonotype has at least ten counts. The chain links TRBV19 to TRBJ1-1; D gene ambiguous. V gave up 6 bases and J gave up 1 base, with 6 bases separating them. Germline values: CDR1 LNHDA, CDR2 SQIVND (reference sequence). The CDR3 spans 12 residues. The CDR3 sequence is CASRVRNTEAFF. The CDR3 nucleotides are TGTGCCAGTAGAGTGCGGAACACTGAAGCTTTCTTT.